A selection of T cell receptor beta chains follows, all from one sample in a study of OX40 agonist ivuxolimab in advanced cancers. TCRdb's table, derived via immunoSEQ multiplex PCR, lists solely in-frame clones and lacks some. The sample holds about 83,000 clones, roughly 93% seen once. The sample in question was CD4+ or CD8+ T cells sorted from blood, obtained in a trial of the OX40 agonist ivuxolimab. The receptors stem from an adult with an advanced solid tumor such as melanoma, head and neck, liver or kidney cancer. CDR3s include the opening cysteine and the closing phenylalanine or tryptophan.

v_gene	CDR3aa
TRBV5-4	CASSSSLFAYNEQFF
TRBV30	CAWDGGVSNQPQHF
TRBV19	CASSKTRNYGYTF
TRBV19	CASTLAGIYNEQFF
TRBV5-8	CASSFGDTSYEQYF
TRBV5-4	CASSLDLQGAGNEQFF
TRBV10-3	CAISDVGSYTF
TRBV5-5	CASSWDGVNEKLFF
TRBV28	CASRVEGNEQYF
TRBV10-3	CAISGDSDGNTIYF
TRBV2	CASSATRSTDTQYF
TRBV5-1	CASSSGTREETQYF
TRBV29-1	CSVEKLYGYTF
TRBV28	CASSLLGSGSYNEQFF
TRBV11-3	CASSLQLAIYNEQFF
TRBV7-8	CASSYPGVAGTDTQYF
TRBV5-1	CASSLVIDTQYF
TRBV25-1	CASSDPRTGGDEQYF
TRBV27	CASSLGLAGGNTQYF
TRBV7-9	CASSDASTDTQYF
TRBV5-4	CASSLPGQGAYEQYF
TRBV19	CASSINAGSPLHF
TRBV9	CASSVSPRGGPNQGEQYF
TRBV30	CAWTTGQGTYEQYF
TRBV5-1	CASRQGEVYEQYF
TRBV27	CASSSPGQRGEEKLFF
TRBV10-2	CASSVRTGELFF
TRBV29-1	CSVEKGTGIMNTEAFF
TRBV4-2	CASSQNGVRGSFQETQYF
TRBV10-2	CASSGLKGTGSRSTEAFF
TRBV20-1	CSARDAPIQYF
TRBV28	CATGGDPDEKLFF
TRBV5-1	CASSLGGTGTDEQYF
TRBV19	CASSISPPGTTEAFF
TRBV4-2	CASSQDLGREDTEAFF
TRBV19	CASSLRGRDSPLHF
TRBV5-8	CASTTTDSHNQPQHF
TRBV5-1	CASSLGPGGNTGELFF
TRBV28	CASSIQGKAEAFF
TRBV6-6	CASSWGTGQSNQPQHF
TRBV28	CASRPSAHEQYF
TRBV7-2	CASSLSSGTSGGPSQYF
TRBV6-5	CASRLSGGKNIQYF
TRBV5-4	CASSLTSGGWKTQYF
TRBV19	CASNPGQPKNIQYF
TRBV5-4	CASSWGPLTGELFF
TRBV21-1	CASREPRDARSYEQYF
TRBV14	CASSQGSDRTNEKLFF
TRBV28	CASSEVTNSNQPQHF
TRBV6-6	CASSGPMNTEAFF
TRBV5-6	CASSDGTLTYEQYF
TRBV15	CATSRASGVGSYNEQFF
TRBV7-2	CASSFAVNQPQHF
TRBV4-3	CASSQVANSYNEQFF
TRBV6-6	CASCSGGDLVTQYF
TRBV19	CASSIDGPSSGYTF
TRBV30	CAGTRGQGAESFF
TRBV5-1	CASSLMAGGLGNEQFF
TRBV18	CASSSRWGGQETQYF
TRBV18	CASSPGPARGGNSPLHF